This TCR beta chain was documented in a study of T-cell reconstitution after alpha-beta-depleted transplantation in children. Study-level findings and limits: There were reportedly several hundred expanded graft clones from which alpha-beta T cells came about two months after transplant.

Unique molecular identifiers were built into the TCRbeta library. TCRdb re-analysed the PCR reads in MiXCR, keeping a single row per CDR3 protein. The data hold approximately 120,000 distinct CDR3 sequences, with more than 9.5% observed a single time. CDR1 and CDR2 (germline): SGHRS, YFSETQ. CDR3 length: 16 amino acids. About this clonotype: Antigen: not known. A much more abundant neighbour one base away suggests this may be a read error.

Specimen: PBMCs, mostly from graft donor cells, collected 180 days after TCRalphabeta/CD19-depleted stem cell transplant. The sequence was obtained from a girl under three years old who had a stem cell transplant for combined immunodeficiency, so the T cells may come from the graft donor. The V gene is TRBV5-1, the J gene TRBJ2-7; D is perhaps TRBD2 (6 bases). CDR3 region: CANSLGGATRGNEQYF. In DNA form, the CDR3 reads TGCGCCAACAGCTTAGGAGGGGCGACTCGAGGGAACGAGCAGTACTTC.